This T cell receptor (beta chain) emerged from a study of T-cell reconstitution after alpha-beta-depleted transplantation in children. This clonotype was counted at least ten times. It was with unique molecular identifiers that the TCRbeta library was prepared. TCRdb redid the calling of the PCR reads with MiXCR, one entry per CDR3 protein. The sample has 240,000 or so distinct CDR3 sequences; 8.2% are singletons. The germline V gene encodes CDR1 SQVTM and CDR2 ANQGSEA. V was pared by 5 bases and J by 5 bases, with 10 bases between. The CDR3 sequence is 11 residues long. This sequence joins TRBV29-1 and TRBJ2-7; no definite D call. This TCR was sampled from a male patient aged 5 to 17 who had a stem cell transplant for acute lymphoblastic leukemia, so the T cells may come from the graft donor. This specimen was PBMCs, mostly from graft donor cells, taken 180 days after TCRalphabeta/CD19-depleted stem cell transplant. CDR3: CSVSGGNEQYF. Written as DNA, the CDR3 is TGCAGCGTTAGTGGTGGAAACGAGCAGTACTTC.